Detailed here is one TCR beta chain. As yet, its antigen is unknown. The authors ran a second PCR of about 6 to 12 cycles using a sample-barcoded 5' primer and a J-beta primer mix. Every molecule of cDNA carried a tag from a template-switch adaptor with 12 random nucleotides. TCRdb ran MiXCR on the 5' RACE reads and lists one entry per CDR3 protein. The sample holds 850,000 to 1,000,000 distinct CDR3 sequences, about 48% seen once. Trimming cost V 1 base and J 3 bases, with 15 bases left between them. The CDR3 extends over 16 amino acids. The data were obtained in a study of blood T cells in healthy people across ages. Study-level points and caveats: Per million T cells, TCR beta diversity dropped roughly linearly as age increased.

Donors ranged from roughly 6 to 95 years old and were healthy Caucasians in Russia. The TCR originated in a young man in good health. This chain joins TRBV12-3 or TRBV12-4 and TRBJ1-2; unclear D gene. The material sequenced was blood. The CDR3 region has the DNA TGTGCCAGCAGTTTAGACGTCAGGTCCCCCTACTATGGCTACACCTTC. Translation gives CASSLDVRSPYYGYTF.